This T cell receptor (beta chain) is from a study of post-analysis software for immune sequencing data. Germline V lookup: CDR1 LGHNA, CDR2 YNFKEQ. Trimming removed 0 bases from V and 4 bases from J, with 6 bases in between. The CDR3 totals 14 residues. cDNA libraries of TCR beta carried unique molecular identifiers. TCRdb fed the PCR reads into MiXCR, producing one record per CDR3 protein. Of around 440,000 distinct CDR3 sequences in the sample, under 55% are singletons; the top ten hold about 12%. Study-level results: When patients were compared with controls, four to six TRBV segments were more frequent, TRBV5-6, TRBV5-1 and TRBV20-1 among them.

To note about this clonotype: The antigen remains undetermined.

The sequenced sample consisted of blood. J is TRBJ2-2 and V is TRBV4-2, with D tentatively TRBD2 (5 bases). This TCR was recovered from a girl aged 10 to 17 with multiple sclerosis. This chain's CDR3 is CASSQDSGTGELFF. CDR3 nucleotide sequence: TGTGCCAGCAGCCAAGACAGCGGCACCGGGGAGCTGTTTTTT.